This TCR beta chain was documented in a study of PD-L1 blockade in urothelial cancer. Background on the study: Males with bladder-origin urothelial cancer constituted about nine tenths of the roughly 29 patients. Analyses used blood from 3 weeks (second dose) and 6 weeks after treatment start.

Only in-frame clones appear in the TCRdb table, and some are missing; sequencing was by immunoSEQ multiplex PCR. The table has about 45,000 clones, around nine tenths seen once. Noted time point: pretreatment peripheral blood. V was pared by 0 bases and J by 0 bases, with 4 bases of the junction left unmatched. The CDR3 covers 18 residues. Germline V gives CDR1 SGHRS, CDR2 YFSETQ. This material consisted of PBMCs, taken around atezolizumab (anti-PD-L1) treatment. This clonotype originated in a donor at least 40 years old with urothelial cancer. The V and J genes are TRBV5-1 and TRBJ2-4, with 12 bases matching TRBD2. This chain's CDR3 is CASSLGTSGVLAKNIQYF. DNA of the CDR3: TGCGCCAGCAGCTTGGGGACTAGCGGGGTGCTAGCCAAAAACATTCAGTACTTC.